The entry that follows covers one T cell receptor (beta chain) sequence. The data belong to a study of T cells after somatic rescue of genetic block. Here immunoSEQ multiplex PCR was the method, and the copy in TCRdb shows in-frame clones only, minus some. Of 80,000 to 100,000 clones listed, just under 90% are singletons. Trimming cost V 4 bases and J 6 bases, with 19 bases left between them. CDR3 length: 15 amino acids. Germline assignment: CDR1 MNHEY and CDR2 SMNVEV (reference sequence). The rearrangement links TRBV27 to TRBJ2-7; D is ambiguous. Input material: peripheral blood mononuclear cells (PBMCs). This clonotype was sampled from a woman under 30. CDR3 amino acids: CASSSNQSPWGEQYF. For the CDR3, the DNA is TGTGCCAGCAGTTCTAATCAATCTCCGTGGGGCGAGCAGTACTTC.